The sequence of this TCR beta chain was determined in a study of control samples from healthy donors and cancer patients. This table comes from immunoSEQ multiplex PCR, and its TCRdb copy is limited to in-frame clones, with some not included. The table records around 170,000 clones, approximately 86% of them present only once. The specimen sequenced was blood. The TCR was taken from a woman aged 25 to 39 in good health.

The CDR3 sequence is CASSSHRAPNEKLFF. The CDR3 DNA reads TGCGCCAGCAGCTCACACAGGGCCCCGAATGAAAAACTGTTTTTT. The rearrangement links TRBV5-1 to TRBJ1-4; D possibly corresponds to TRBD1 (6 bases). The CDR3 runs 15 residues. The V end was cut by 3 bases, the J end by 5 bases, with 14 bases between. Germline assignment: CDR1 SGHRS and CDR2 YFSETQ. Combining the CDR3 with reference TRBV5-1 and TRBJ1-4 gives the whole variable domain KAGVTQTPRYLIKTRGQQVTLSCSPISGHRSVSWYQQTPGQGLQFLFEYFSETQRNKGNFPGRFSGRQFSNSRSEMNVSTLELGDSALYLCASSSHRAPNEKLFFGSGTQLSVL.